This T cell receptor (beta chain) was obtained from a study of blood T cells in healthy people across ages. The CDR3 runs 14 residues. Germline V lookup: CDR1 SGHRS, CDR2 YFSETQ. V lost 2 bases to trimming and J lost 5 bases; unmatched junction nucleotides: 5. In its sample, this clonotype was seen a few times. The target antigen is unknown. Next came a second PCR, run for 7 to 11 cycles, which used a sample-barcoded 5' primer along with a J-beta primer mix. TCRdb independently ran MiXCR on the 5' RACE reads; one entry per CDR3 protein. Of about 680,000 distinct CDR3 sequences in the sample, more than 40% were seen once. General study findings and limits: Strong correlation existed between TCR beta diversity and naive T cell percentage. Age showed a roughly linear inverse relationship with TCR beta diversity per million T cells. The unsorted PBMCs prevented any conclusive comparison of naive versus antigen-experienced cells.

Sequencing was performed on blood. The sequence came from a woman aged 60-75 years in good health. The genes are TRBV5-1 and TRBJ2-3; 7 bases map to TRBD1. The CDR3 DNA is TGCGCCAGCAGCTTCCACAGGGGAGTAGATACGCAGTATTTT. It specifies CASSFHRGVDTQYF.